This TCR beta chain was recovered during a study of T cells in Graves' hyperthyroidism and ophthalmopathy. General observations from the study: Peripheral blood also featured most of the thyroid clonotypes expanded above 0.001. The model forecast ophthalmopathy, anticipating it by a median around 6.5 months before onset.

TCR beta CDR3 regions were amplified from RNA. TCR CDR3 regions were first amplified by RT-PCR with HTBI primers. TCRdb re-called the multiplex PCR reads through MiXCR, storing one row per CDR3 protein. The sample has about 610,000 distinct CDR3 sequences, 46% seen once. In regard to this clonotype: What it binds is not known.

The receptor's source is a woman younger than 30 with Graves' hyperthyroidism. Sequenced input: peripheral blood or thyroid tissue (not recorded which).

The CDR3: CAISTGQDTEAFF. The CDR3 nucleotides read TGTGCCATCAGTACGGGTCAGGACACTGAAGCTTTCTTT. V usage is TRBV10-3 and J usage is TRBJ1-1; D is ambiguous. Trimming removed 5 bases from V and 3 bases from J, with 10 bases in between. CDR3 length equals 13 residues. CDR1 and CDR2 from the germline V gene are ENHRY and SYGVKD.